This entry concerns a single T cell receptor beta chain. For repertoire sequencing, the TCR beta CDR3 regions were amplified from RNA transcripts. First-round RT-PCR relied on HTBI primers, and a second-round multiplex PCR came next. Via MiXCR, TCRdb re-called the multiplex PCR reads, giving one row per CDR3 protein. The table records hundreds of thousands of distinct CDR3 sequences, under 25% of them present only once. This entry is derived from a study of Graves' ophthalmopathy and Graves' hyperthyroidism. The V gene end was trimmed by 5 bases and the J gene end by 7 bases; junction bases not matched to a gene: 12. The CDR3 has 15 amino acids. The germline V gene encodes CDR1 KGHSH and CDR2 LQKENI.

The sequence was obtained from a woman between 18 and 30 years old with stable Graves' hyperthyroidism. Input material: peripheral blood. The chain uses TRBV18 and TRBJ1-2; 8 nucleotides line up with TRBD1. In nucleotides, the CDR3 is TGTGCCAGCTCAGCGGAAGCACAGGGGGTACGTGGCTACACCTTC. Translating gives CASSAEAQGVRGYTF.